The source of this TCR beta chain is a study of cytomegalovirus exposure and HLA in healthy donors. Study conclusions and caveats: The investigators catalogued about 170 TCR beta chains as cytomegalovirus-associated. Among TCR sequences, most were rare, though some public TCRs appeared in many donors. CMV antigen specificity was confirmed in vitro for a few CMV-associated chains.

This clone has a single count. Antigen specificity is unknown. The donors were members of the roughly 130-subject validation cohort (separate from the roughly 700-subject first cohort). In germline, CDR1 is LNHNV, CDR2 YYDKDF (reference sequence). V shed 0 bases and J shed 2 bases, with 8 bases lying between them. The CDR3 spans 15 residues. Sequenced by immunoSEQ multiplex PCR; TCRdb stores in-frame clones only, minus some. The repertoire holds roughly 130,000 clones, with nearly 90% as singletons. Sequences were obtained from PBMCs. J is TRBJ1-5 and V is TRBV15; TRBD1 might be the D (6 bases). The clonotype originates from a young man in good health and CMV-seronegative. The DNA of the CDR3 is TGTGCCACCAGCAGAGACAACAGGGGCAATCAGCCCCAGCATTTT. Translation: CATSRDNRGNQPQHF.